The clone carrying this T cell receptor (beta chain) showed up just once. The sample belongs to a study of blood T cell repertoires in COVID-19. Looking at the study overall: There were acute and convalescent COVID-19 samples, and they came from the United States, Italy and Spain. In each case, the material was cDNA or gDNA derived from T cells, B-cell-depleted T cells, or PBMCs.

Original analysis: From reference gene primer amplification, estimates of nucleated cell counts were derived. Repertoires were generated with immunoSEQ multiplex PCR, while TCRdb's copy carries only in-frame clones and drops some. The V and J calls and clone size come from that table; D and trimming were worked out from the DNA. The sample lists 400,000 to 450,000 clones, around 88% occurring once. The receptor was derived from a woman aged 45-60 years with COVID-19, enrolled during active disease. Sequencing was carried out using peripheral blood.

The CDR3 nucleotides read TGCGCCAGCAGCCGTAATGGGGGGGATGAAAAACTGTTTTTT. Amino acids: CASSRNGGDEKLFF. The chain employs TRBV5-1 and TRBJ1-4; the D gene is possibly TRBD1 (5 bases). V shed 4 bases and J shed 6 bases, with 13 bases lying between them. From germline, CDR1 is SGHRS and CDR2 YFSETQ. The CDR3 length is 14 residues.